The clone carrying this T cell receptor (beta chain) was observed at least ten times. The target antigen is unknown. Amplicons of TCR beta CDR3 were generated from genomic DNA by two-round multiplex PCR. The first PCR round targeted every TRBV and TRBJ gene with specific primers. TCRdb re-called the multiplex PCR reads with MiXCR, one entry per CDR3 protein. The sample carries fewer than 40,000 distinct CDR3 sequences, 25% to 40% recorded once. The sample comes from a study of prognosis after radiotherapy for stage I lung cancer. Study details: The approximately 13 male and more than five female patients were aged about 50 to 95, median roughly 70 years. At a biologically effective dose of at least 100 Gy and in 3 to 5 fractions, SBRT was the radiotherapy delivered. General study points: In patients with versus without metastases, TRBV and TRBJ gene usage reportedly differed.

Germline-derived CDR1 and CDR2 are KGHSH and LQKENI. V shed 0 bases and J 10 bases; nucleotides not matched to a gene: 13. This CDR3 has 16 amino acids. This TCR derives from a donor aged 50 or older with non-small cell lung cancer. The sequencing here drew on PBMCs, taken before or after stereotactic body radiation therapy (not recorded which). The chain carries TRBV18 and TRBJ1-1, with 8 bases matching TRBD1. The CDR3 nucleotides read TGTGCCAGCTCACCACCGAGCACCCAGGGGGCGATGGGAGCTTTCTTT. The encoded protein is CASSPPSTQGAMGAFF. Full variable domain (outside the CDR3, taken from reference TRBV18 and TRBJ1-1): NAGVMQNPRHLVRRRGQEARLRCSPMKGHSHVYWYRQLPEEGLKFMVYLQKENIIDESGMPKERFSAEFPKEGPSILRIQQVVRGDSAAYFCASSPPSTQGAMGAFFGQGTRLTVV.